What follows are 3 T cell receptor beta chains derived from one specimen sequenced in a study of Ad26.COV2.S vaccination and SARS-CoV-2 variants. Treatment here: about 20 received Ad26.COV2.S at low or high dose, single or two shots; roughly five received placebo; per-sample allocation not given. The study sampled participants on day 63 after the first vaccine or placebo injection. Data came from immunoSEQ multiplex PCR; TCRdb stores just in-frame clones and leaves some out. This table has roughly 390,000 clones, roughly nine tenths appearing once. Here the sequenced sample was peripheral blood, taken in a trial of Ad26.COV2.S vaccine versus placebo. The receptor source for this set is a person between 18 and 65 years old who received the Ad26.COV2.S COVID-19 vaccine or a placebo.

The chain links TRBV30 to TRBJ2-7; D ambiguous. This CDR3 contains 13 residues. Trimming cost V 2 bases and J 6 bases, with 14 bases left between them. From germline, CDR1 is GTSNPN and CDR2 SVGIG (reference sequence). Written as DNA, the CDR3 is TGTGCCTGGAGTTTCGGACCAGCCACCGAGCAGTACTTC. Translating gives CAWSFGPATEQYF.

This chain connects TRBV16 to TRBJ1-2; TRBD1 matches at 9 bases. Germline V gene data show CDR1 as KGHSY and CDR2 as FQNENV. This CDR3 has 13 residues. Germline trimming cut 4 bases from V and 8 bases from J; bases unmatched to any gene: 5. The CDR3 DNA reads TGTGCCAGCAGCCCGGGACAGGGAGTCGGCTACACCTTC. As protein: CASSPGQGVGYTF.

The chain carries TRBV20-1 and TRBJ2-3, with 8 bases fitting TRBD1. CDR3 size: 11 residues. Germline CDR1 and CDR2: DFQATT and SNEGSKA (reference sequence). In DNA form, the CDR3 reads TGCAGCCGGGACAGGACAGATACGCAGTATTTT. Amino acids: CSRDRTDTQYF.